Listed below are T cell receptor beta chains from one sample, sequenced in a study of blood T cell repertoires in COVID-19. Here immunoSEQ multiplex PCR was the method, and the copy in TCRdb shows in-frame clones only, minus some. Here the sample spans 130,000 or so clones, approximately 87% being singletons. Specimen: peripheral blood. Source of these receptors: a man between 65 and 85 years old with active COVID-19. The CDR3 runs from the conserved cysteine through the conserved F or W. A D gene is named only where the DNA matches it firmly. Clone sizes are given selectively: once, few, many, or a class where the clone is expanded.

CDR3nt,CDR3aa,v_gene,j_gene,abundance,d_gene
TGTGCCAGCAAGACTAGCGGGGGGCGTGAGACCCAGTACTTC,CASKTSGGRETQYF,TRBV3-1/TRBV3-2,TRBJ2-5,.,TRBD2
TGTGCCAGCGAGACTAGCGGGAGGGGGACCTACAATGAGCAGTTCTTC,CASETSGRGTYNEQFF,TRBV7-9,TRBJ2-1,.,TRBD2
TGCGCCAACCTCGAGGGGGGGCCTGAAGCTTTCTTT,CANLEGGPEAFF,TRBV5-1,TRBJ1-1,.,.
TGTGCCAGCGGCGAACGGACTAGCGGGAGTGGCGAGCAGTTCTTC,CASGERTSGSGEQFF,TRBV6-5,TRBJ2-1,.,TRBD2
TGCGCCAGCAGCCAAACGGCAACAGGCTCCTACGAGCAGTACTTC,CASSQTATGSYEQYF,TRBV4-3,TRBJ2-7,.,.
TGTGCCAGCAGCAAAGGTCGAGCGGGGATTTACAATGAGCAGTTCTTC,CASSKGRAGIYNEQFF,TRBV21-1,TRBJ2-1,.,.
TGTGCCAGCAGCTCGGGGATCGCCTACAATGAGCAGTTCTTC,CASSSGIAYNEQFF,TRBV11-3,TRBJ2-1,.,.
TGTGCCAGTAGTATGGGTGCCGGGAGGTCGAGCACTGAAGCTTTCTTT,CASSMGAGRSSTEAFF,TRBV19,TRBJ1-1,.,.
TGTGCCAGCTCACCACCTACGGGAGGAAGCTACGAGCAGTACTTC,CASSPPTGGSYEQYF,TRBV18,TRBJ2-7,.,TRBD2
TGTGCCAGCAGTTCAGCGGGAGTCAAGGGTGAGCAGTTCTTC,CASSSAGVKGEQFF,TRBV28,TRBJ2-1,.,TRBD2
TGTGCCAGCAGTGAATGGCTTAGGGGACTAGCGGGAGATTTTAAGGTAGATACGCAGTATTTT,CASSEWLRGLAGDFKVDTQYF,TRBV2,TRBJ2-3,once,TRBD2
TGTGCCAGCACCTTACCGGGGGGCTATGGCTACACCTTC,CASTLPGGYGYTF,TRBV28,TRBJ1-2,.,.
TGTGCCAGCAGTGGCGGACAGGGGGCGACCTTCTACTTC,CASSGGQGATFYF,TRBV28,TRBJ2-7,.,TRBD1
TGTGCCAGCACCCGTGTGAACACTGAAGCTTTCTTT,CASTRVNTEAFF,TRBV2,TRBJ1-1,few,.
TGTGCCAGCGGGGGGGGCTTCCACGAGCAGTACTTC,CASGGGFHEQYF,TRBV7-9,TRBJ2-7,.,.
TGCAGTGCTAGTCTCCAGGGGGAAGAGGAAGGCGGCTACACCTTC,CSASLQGEEEGGYTF,TRBV20-1,TRBJ1-2,once,TRBD1
TGCAGCGCCCAGCCCGACAGGAGCTCCTACGAGCAGTACTTC,CSAQPDRSSYEQYF,TRBV29-1,TRBJ2-7,.,.
TGTGCCAGCAGCCACACAGATACGCAGTATTTT,CASSHTDTQYF,TRBV7-9,TRBJ2-3,once,.
TGTGCCAGCAGTCCAATACGGGGTACCAACGAGCAGTACTTC,CASSPIRGTNEQYF,TRBV6-5,TRBJ2-7,once,.
TGTGCCAGCAGCCTGAGGGGGGGACCCTACACCATATATTTT,CASSLRGGPYTIYF,TRBV4-2,TRBJ1-3,.,.
TGCGCCAGCAGCTTGCAGGGGGCGCAATATGATGAGCAGTTCTTC,CASSLQGAQYDEQFF,TRBV5-1,TRBJ2-1,.,TRBD1
TGTGCCAGCACTTCCTCGGGACAGAGACCCCAGCATTTT,CASTSSGQRPQHF,TRBV6-2/TRBV6-3,TRBJ1-5,once,TRBD1
TGTGCCAGCAGTGAAGCGGTTAACACATTCTCCCAGTATGGCTACACCTTC,CASSEAVNTFSQYGYTF,TRBV6-1,TRBJ1-2,.,.
TGTGCCAGCAGCTTGACAGGTTACAATGAGCAGTTCTTC,CASSLTGYNEQFF,TRBV7-3,TRBJ2-1,.,.
TGCGCCAGCAGCTTGGACAAGCGAAGTTCTTCCCTCCACTTT,CASSLDKRSSSLHF,TRBV5-1,TRBJ1-6,.,.
TGTGCCAGCAGTTCCTTAGCGGCCCGGGGCTACAATGAGCAGTTCTTC,CASSSLAARGYNEQFF,TRBV28,TRBJ2-1,once,.
TGTGCCAGCAGCCAACTAGCGGGAGGGCCGTACGAGCAGTACTTC,CASSQLAGGPYEQYF,TRBV3-1/TRBV3-2,TRBJ2-7,.,TRBD2
TGTGCCAGCAGTTACAGGGCGGGGGGATCCACAGATACGCAGTATTTT,CASSYRAGGSTDTQYF,TRBV6-2/TRBV6-3,TRBJ2-3,.,TRBD2
TGCGCCAGCAGCTTGGTCGGGATCGGGAGCCAAAGCACAGATACGCAGTATTTT,CASSLVGIGSQSTDTQYF,TRBV5-1,TRBJ2-3,.,.
TGCAGCGTTGTTACAGGGGCCAACGTCCTGACTTTC,CSVVTGANVLTF,TRBV29-1,TRBJ2-6,.,.
TGTGCCAGCCGGACTCAAGACTACAATGAGCAGTTCTTC,CASRTQDYNEQFF,TRBV5-8,TRBJ2-1,.,.
TGTGCCAGCAGTGAGAAGGACAGACCCACAGATACGCAGTATTTT,CASSEKDRPTDTQYF,TRBV6-1,TRBJ2-3,.,.
TGTGCCAGCAGCCGGACAGGGAGCTCCTACGAGCAGTACTTC,CASSRTGSSYEQYF,TRBV3-1/TRBV3-2,TRBJ2-7,once,TRBD1
TGCAGTGTTGGGGGGGGCTATGGCTACACCTTC,CSVGGGYGYTF,TRBV20-1,TRBJ1-2,.,.
TGTGCCAGCAGCTTGTACGGGTCTAATGAAAAACTGTTTTTT,CASSLYGSNEKLFF,TRBV5-6,TRBJ1-4,.,.
TGTGCCAGCAGTTACGGGCCGAGCTCCTACAATGAGCAGTTCTTC,CASSYGPSSYNEQFF,TRBV6-2/TRBV6-3,TRBJ2-1,.,.
TGTGCCAGCAGCTCCGGGACAGTAACTCAAGAGACCCAGTACTTC,CASSSGTVTQETQYF,TRBV7-9,TRBJ2-5,.,TRBD1
TGTGCCAGCACCGCGGTGGAGACCCAGTACTTC,CASTAVETQYF,TRBV7-9,TRBJ2-5,.,.
TGTGCCAGCAGTTTTAGGGGGGGCGGGGAGCTGTTTTTT,CASSFRGGGELFF,TRBV27,TRBJ2-2,.,.
TGTGCCAGCAGTTTGGGCAGACGCTATGGCTACACCTTC,CASSLGRRYGYTF,TRBV28,TRBJ1-2,.,.
TGCGCCAGCAGCTCAGCGGGACAGGGTGGTTCCGGGGAGCTGTTTTTT,CASSSAGQGGSGELFF,TRBV5-1,TRBJ2-2,.,TRBD1
TGTGCCAGCAGCTCGGGGGGCGAAAAACTGTTTTTT,CASSSGGEKLFF,TRBV28,TRBJ1-4,.,.
TGTGCCAGCAGCTTAGGACAGCGCTACGAGCAGTACTTC,CASSLGQRYEQYF,TRBV7-9,TRBJ2-7,.,.
TGTGCCAGCTCACCCGGAGTACAGGGATCGATGAACACTGAAGCTTTCTTT,CASSPGVQGSMNTEAFF,TRBV18,TRBJ1-1,.,.
TGCGCCAGCAGCGATGGACTAGCGGGAGTTTCTAGGAATGAGCAGTTCTTC,CASSDGLAGVSRNEQFF,TRBV5-1,TRBJ2-1,.,TRBD2